The 26 T cell receptor beta chains reported below all come from one sample, sequenced in a study of T cells in lung cancer brain metastases (dated by TCRdb to 2017 to 2018). Library creation used the immunoSEQ multiplex PCR assay. This is the immuneACCESS table as TCRdb keeps it, with only in-frame sequences that have V and J called. A part of the clones is gone; compared with another copy, unresolved V genes explain less than half, and the rest is unexplained. Here the sample has approximately 3,000 clones; about 90% occur a single time. Roughly 2.8% of the sample comes from the top ten. Sequencing was done on a sample of tumor tissue from the primary lung tumor. In the paper's terms, the cell subset or site label means: primary lung cancer lesion. Source of these receptors: a man aged 65 to 85 with non-small cell lung cancer.

This chain uses TRBV30 with TRBJ1-2; a possible D gene is TRBD1 (6 bases). Germline V gene lookup returns CDR1 GTSNPN and CDR2 SVGIG (reference sequence). This CDR3 has 15 amino acids. Trimming pared 2 bases from V and 7 bases from J, leaving 20 bases between. DNA of the CDR3: TGTGCCTGGAGTAACCGGGGCCGGGGGGCGCCTGGCTACACCTTC. This encodes CAWSNRGRGAPGYTF.

The gene calls are TRBV7-9 and TRBJ2-7; unclear D gene. The CDR3 spans 16 residues. Germline CDR1 reads SEHNR; CDR2 reads FQNEAQ (reference sequence). Trimming pared 5 bases from V and 3 bases from J, leaving 20 bases between. The CDR3 spells CASSQRSDRVGYEQYF. The CDR3 DNA reads TGTGCCAGCAGCCAGAGGTCCGATCGGGTGGGCTACGAGCAGTACTTC.

The chain recombines TRBV30 with TRBJ1-5; D possibly corresponds to TRBD1 (5 bases). This CDR3 comprises 15 residues. Trimming left V 0 bases short and J 7 bases short, with 16 bases between. Germline V gene lookup returns CDR1 GTSNPN and CDR2 SVGIG (reference sequence). The CDR3 sequence is CAWSVRQGRGQPQHF. In DNA, the CDR3 is TGTGCCTGGAGTGTAAGGCAGGGTCGGGGCCAGCCCCAGCATTTT.

The chain carries TRBV4-1 and TRBJ2-2, with 11 bases aligning to TRBD1. This CDR3 is built from 14 residues. CDR1 and CDR2 (germline): MGHRA, YSYEKL. After removal of 8 bases from V and 7 bases from J, the junction contained 6 bases not matched to a gene. The CDR3 nucleotides are TGCGCCAGCCGGGACAGGGGGTTCGTCGGGGAGCTGTTTTTT. It translates to CASRDRGFVGELFF.

This sequence joins TRBV7-3 and TRBJ1-2, with D perhaps TRBD1 (6 bases). Germline values: CDR1 SGHTA, CDR2 FQGTGA. The CDR3 extends over 13 amino acids. V shed 5 bases and J shed 8 bases, with 15 bases lying between them. CDR3 sequence: CASSTRPDSGYTF. The CDR3 nucleotides are TGTGCCAGCAGCACCCGACCGGACAGCGGCTACACCTTC.

CDR3 sequence (DNA): TGTGCCAGCATTGCTAGCGGGAGGAAGTTCGGCAATGAGCAGTTCTTC. This encodes CASIASGRKFGNEQFF. J is TRBJ2-1 and V is TRBV28; 11 bases agree with TRBD2. Trimming at V came to 7 bases and at J to 6 bases, leaving 11 bases not matched to a gene. Germline values: CDR1 MDHEN, CDR2 SYDVKM. The CDR3 length is 16 residues.

The CDR3 sequence: CASSLGVRGPTEAFF. The CDR3 DNA sequence: TGTGCCAGCAGCTTAGGGGTTCGGGGGCCCACTGAAGCTTTCTTT. The rearrangement uses TRBV11-2 and TRBJ1-1; D possibly corresponds to TRBD1 (6 bases). CDR3 size: 15 residues. Trimming stripped 1 base from V and 4 bases from J, with 13 bases between. Germline lookup yields CDR1 SGHAT and CDR2 FQNNGV.

V usage is TRBV10-3 and J usage is TRBJ2-1; no clear D. The CDR3 sequence is 15 residues long. CDR1 and CDR2 from the germline V gene are ENHRY and SYGVKD. Trimming pared 3 bases from V and 4 bases from J, leaving 13 bases between. CDR3 nucleotides: TGTGCCATCAGTGACCGCTACGACAATTACAATGAGCAGTTCTTC. Translating gives CAISDRYDNYNEQFF.

This chain links TRBV6-5 with TRBJ2-3; the D is unclear. CDR1 and CDR2 from the germline V gene are MNHEY and SVGAGI. This CDR3 is 14 amino acids long. Trimming stripped 5 bases from V and 2 bases from J, with 11 bases between. CDR3 coding DNA: TGTGCCAGCAGTAGTACGAGTCCCACAGATACGCAGTATTTT. This sequence encodes CASSSTSPTDTQYF.

This rearrangement joins TRBV7-3 to TRBJ2-1, with 11 bases that match TRBD1. V shed 4 bases and J 2 bases; nucleotides not matched to a gene: 1. The CDR3 loop spans 15 amino acids. Germline V gene lookup returns CDR1 SGHTA and CDR2 FQGTGA. In nucleotides, the CDR3 is TGTGCCAGCAGCTGGACAGGGGGCGCCTACAATGAGCAGTTCTTC. Translated, it gives CASSWTGGAYNEQFF.

The chain joins TRBV12-5 to TRBJ1-6; D possibly corresponds to TRBD1 (5 bases). The length of the CDR3 is 13 residues. Trimming stripped 4 bases from V and 6 bases from J, with 7 bases between. In germline, CDR1 is LGHNT, CDR2 FRNRAP. CDR3 loop: CASGWDLNSPLHF. In nucleotides, the CDR3 is TGTGCTAGTGGTTGGGACCTTAATTCACCCCTCCACTTT.

The CDR3 region is CASSSGVLYGYTF. The CDR3 DNA sequence: TGTGCCAGCAGCTCAGGGGTTCTCTATGGCTACACCTTC. This chain uses TRBV27 with TRBJ1-2, with a possible D match to TRBD1 (6 bases). V shed 6 bases and J shed 4 bases, with 12 bases lying between them. This CDR3 comprises 13 residues. Germline values: CDR1 MNHEY, CDR2 SMNVEV (reference sequence).

This rearrangement joins TRBV6-6 to TRBJ2-2; 7 bases map to TRBD1. There are 14 residues in the CDR3. J gave up 1 base and V 4 bases, and 0 bases lay outside the gene matches. Germline lookup yields CDR1 MNHNY and CDR2 SVGAGI (reference sequence). CDR3 protein: CASSWTGNTGELFF. The CDR3 DNA reads as TGTGCCAGCAGTTGGACAGGGAACACCGGGGAGCTGTTTTTT.

In the case of this clone: Other DNA sequences in this sample translate to the same CDR3. V and J are TRBV2 and TRBJ2-4; the match to TRBD1 covers 10 bases. This CDR3 has 15 residues. Germline values: CDR1 SNHLY, CDR2 FYNNEI. The trim removed 8 bases at V and 0 bases at J, leaving 4 bases unmatched. CDR3 sequence reads: CASDGTGVAKNIQYF. CDR3 in DNA: TGTGCCAGCGACGGGACAGGGGTAGCCAAAAACATTCAGTACTTC.

The CDR3 sequence is CASSAQALPEELFF. CDR3 nucleotides: TGTGCCAGCAGTGCACAGGCCCTGCCGGAGGAACTGTTTTTT. V gene TRBV27 combines with J gene TRBJ1-4; tentative D call: TRBD1 (5 bases). Germline V gene lookup returns CDR1 MNHEY and CDR2 SMNVEV (reference sequence). The V end was cut by 5 bases, the J end by 12 bases, with 19 bases between. The CDR3 has 14 amino acids.

The rearrangement uses TRBV5-1 and TRBJ1-5, with D maybe TRBD1 (5 bases). The V end was cut by 0 bases, the J end by 9 bases, with 10 bases between. The CDR3 loop spans 13 amino acids. CDR1 and CDR2 from the germline V gene are SGHRS and YFSETQ. The CDR3 is CASSLEGDRPQHF. The CDR3, as DNA: TGCGCCAGCAGCTTGGAGGGAGACAGGCCCCAGCATTTT.

The rearrangement links TRBV7-2 to TRBJ2-7; 10 nucleotides align to TRBD1. CDR1 is SGHTA, CDR2 FQGNSA, per germline. The trim removed 9 bases at V and 4 bases at J, leaving 15 bases unmatched. This CDR3 is built from 16 residues. The CDR3 sequence is CASSPAPGTGVYEQYF. CDR3 DNA: TGTGCCAGTAGCCCCGCGCCCGGGACAGGGGTATACGAGCAGTACTTC. Full variable domain (missing parts from reference TRBV7-2 and TRBJ2-7): GAGVSQSPSNKVTEKGKDVELRCDPISGHTALYWYRQSLGQGLEFLIYFQGNSAPDKSGLPSDRFSAERTGGSVSTLTIQRTQQEDSAVYLCASSPAPGTGVYEQYFGPGTRLTVT.

The rearrangement uses TRBV7-2 and TRBJ2-2, with a weak D call TRBD2 (5 bases). Between the trimmed V and J ends, which lost 5 bases and 0 bases, there was a span of 19 bases. The CDR3 runs to 18 residues. Germline-derived CDR1 and CDR2 are SGHTA and FQGNSA. The CDR3 spells CASSLVSLKAANTGELFF. In DNA form, the CDR3 reads TGTGCCAGCAGCCTAGTGTCCCTAAAAGCGGCGAACACCGGGGAGCTGTTTTTT.

The V gene is TRBV27, the J gene TRBJ2-6; D is possibly TRBD2 (5 bases). V lost 1 base to trimming and J lost 2 bases, with 6 bases between them. Per germline, CDR1 MNHEY and CDR2 SMNVEV (reference sequence). The CDR3 spans 15 residues. In DNA, the CDR3 is TGTGCCAGCAGTTTATTCGGGGCTGGGGCCAACGTCCTGACTTTC. Translation gives CASSLFGAGANVLTF.

J is TRBJ1-1 and V is TRBV10-3, with 10 positions matching TRBD1. The trim removed 3 bases at V and 6 bases at J, leaving 10 bases unmatched. The CDR3 is 16 residues long. Germline V gives CDR1 ENHRY, CDR2 SYGVKD. The CDR3 nucleotides are TGTGCCATCAGTGATTCCCGACAGGGGGCTCTTTCTGAAGCTTTCTTT. It translates to CAISDSRQGALSEAFF.

The chain has TRBV28 and TRBJ2-3; D is undetermined. The CDR3 has 13 amino acids. Germline CDR1 reads MDHEN; CDR2 reads SYDVKM. V was pared by 6 bases and J by 3 bases, with 10 bases between. For the CDR3, the DNA is TGTGCCAGCAGGGTGGGCGCGACAGATACGCAGTATTTT. Translating gives CASRVGATDTQYF.

The V call is TRBV19, the J call TRBJ2-7, with D possibly called TRBD1 or TRBD2 (6 bases each). Germline V lookup: CDR1 LNHDA, CDR2 SQIVND (reference sequence). With 5 bases removed from V and 6 bases from J, the gap between germline ends came to 14 bases. This CDR3 contains 13 residues. The CDR3 protein is CASSSARGLEQYF. The CDR3 region has the DNA TGTGCCAGTAGTTCTGCCCGGGGGCTCGAGCAGTACTTC.

This rearrangement joins TRBV11-2 to TRBJ2-2; D gene ambiguous. Germline V gene data show CDR1 as SGHAT and CDR2 as FQNNGV. This CDR3 is built from 14 residues. V lost 0 bases to trimming and J lost 4 bases, with 6 bases between them. The CDR3 sequence: CASSLEYGTGELFF. CDR3 DNA: TGTGCCAGCAGCTTAGAATACGGCACCGGGGAGCTGTTTTTT.

The genes are TRBV6-6 and TRBJ1-6; D is possibly TRBD1 (5 bases). V lost 7 bases and J lost 7, with 17 bases in between. CDR1 MNHNY and CDR2 SVGAGI come from the germline V gene (reference sequence). CDR3 length equals 15 residues. As DNA, the CDR3 is TGTGCCAGCACCAAGGTTAGGGGCCGCAATTCACCCCTCCACTTT. Protein: CASTKVRGRNSPLHF.

The chain carries TRBV13 and TRBJ1-1; no firm D call. The CDR3 runs 11 residues. Germline CDR1 and CDR2: PRHDT and FYEKMQ (reference sequence). V was trimmed by 0 bases and J by 8 bases, leaving 4 bases between them. CDR3 in amino acids: CASSLGGEAFF. CDR3 sequence (DNA): TGTGCCAGCAGCTTAGGGGGCGAAGCTTTCTTT. Supplemented by reference TRBV13 and TRBJ1-1, the full variable domain reads AAGVIQSPRHLIKEKRETATLKCYPIPRHDTVYWYQQGPGQDPQFLISFYEKMQSDKGSIPDRFSAQQFSDYHSELNMSSLELGDSALYFCASSLGGEAFFGQGTRLTVV.

J is TRBJ1-5 and V is TRBV6-6; no clear D. Germline CDR1 is MNHNY and CDR2 is SVGAGI (reference sequence). This CDR3 region has 13 residues. The V end lost 5 bases, the J end lost 5 bases, and 10 bases lay between the germline ends. CDR3 bases: TGTGCCAGCAGTCCCGGACGGGATCAGCCCCAGCATTTT. Protein sequence: CASSPGRDQPQHF.